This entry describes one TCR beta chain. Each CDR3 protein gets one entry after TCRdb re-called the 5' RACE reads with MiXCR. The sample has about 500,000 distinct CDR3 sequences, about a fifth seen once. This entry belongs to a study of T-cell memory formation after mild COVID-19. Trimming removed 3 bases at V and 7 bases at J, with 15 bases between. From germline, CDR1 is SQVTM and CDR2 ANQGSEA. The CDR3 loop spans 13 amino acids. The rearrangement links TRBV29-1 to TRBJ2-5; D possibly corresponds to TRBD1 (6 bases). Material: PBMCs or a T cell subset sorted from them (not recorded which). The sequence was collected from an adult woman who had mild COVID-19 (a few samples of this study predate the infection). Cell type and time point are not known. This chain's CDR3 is CSVDGQGLWTQYF. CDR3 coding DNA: TGCAGCGTTGATGGCCAGGGGTTGTGGACCCAGTACTTC.